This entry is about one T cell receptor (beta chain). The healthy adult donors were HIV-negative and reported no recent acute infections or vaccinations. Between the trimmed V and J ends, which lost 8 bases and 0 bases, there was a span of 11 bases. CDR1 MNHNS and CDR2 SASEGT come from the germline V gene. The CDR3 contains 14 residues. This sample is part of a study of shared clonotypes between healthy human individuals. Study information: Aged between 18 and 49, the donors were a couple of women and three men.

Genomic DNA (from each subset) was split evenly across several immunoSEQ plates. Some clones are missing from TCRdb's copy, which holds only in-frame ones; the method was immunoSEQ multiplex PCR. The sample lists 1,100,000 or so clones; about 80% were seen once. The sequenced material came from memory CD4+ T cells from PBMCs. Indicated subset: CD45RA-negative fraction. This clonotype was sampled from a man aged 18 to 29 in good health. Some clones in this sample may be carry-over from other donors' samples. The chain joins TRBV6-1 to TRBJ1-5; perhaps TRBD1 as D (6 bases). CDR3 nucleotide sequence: TGTGCCAGCGAAGGACAGTATAGCAATCAGCCCCAGCATTTT. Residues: CASEGQYSNQPQHF.